The 3 T cell receptor beta chains listed next were all sequenced from one sample in a study of spatial heterogeneity in lung cancer. The time point: blood at routine non-recurrence follow-up after resection. TCRdb passed the 5' RACE reads through MiXCR, listing each CDR3 protein once. This sample has about 47,000 distinct CDR3 sequences, with 10% to 15% found just once. The material was PBMCs, obtained at follow-up. These receptors all stem from a male donor with early-stage non-small cell lung cancer.

This clonotype was seen a handful of times. The chain uses TRBV6-2 or TRBV6-3 and TRBJ2-7; D is undetermined. Germline V lookup: CDR1 MNHEY, CDR2 SVGEGT. The CDR3 totals 12 residues. V was shortened by 7 bases and J by 3 bases, with 10 bases between the two germline ends. DNA for the CDR3: TGTGCCAGCACCCGGCATCTCTACGAGCAGTACTTC. The encoded protein is CASTRHLYEQYF.

This clonotype showed up many times. This chain joins TRBV27 and TRBJ2-3; no definite D call. This CDR3 is built from 13 residues. Germline assignment: CDR1 MNHEY and CDR2 SMNVEV (reference sequence). V was clipped by 3 bases and J by 2 bases, with 6 bases between them. The CDR3 DNA reads as TGTGCCAGCAGTTTTGTTTTCACAGATACGCAGTATTTT. Encoded protein: CASSFVFTDTQYF.

This clonotype was found many times. The V and J genes are TRBV5-1 and TRBJ1-1, with D hard to call. CDR1 and CDR2 from the germline V gene are SGHRS and YFSETQ. The CDR3 is 15 amino acids. V was trimmed by 0 bases and J by 0 bases, leaving 9 bases between them. The chain's CDR3 is CASSLGPDMNTEAFF. The CDR3 nucleotides read TGCGCCAGCAGCTTGGGGCCAGACATGAACACTGAAGCTTTCTTT.